These 21 T cell receptor beta chains originate from one sample sequenced in a study of cytomegalovirus exposure and HLA in healthy donors. This PCR relied on a set of 60 Vbeta primers and 13 Jbeta primers. Assay: immunoSEQ multiplex PCR; the TCRdb copy retains only in-frame clones and omits some. The sample carries under 200,000 clones, roughly 82% recorded once. Sequencing was done on a sample of PBMCs. These receptors originate from a girl between 10 and 17 years old in good health and CMV-seropositive.

The chain combines TRBV4-1 with TRBJ2-2; 11 bases map to TRBD1. Trimming removed 0 bases from V and 5 bases from J; junction bases left unmatched: 2. This CDR3 region has 16 residues. The germline gives CDR1 MGHRA, CDR2 YSYEKL. CDR3 coding DNA: TGCGCCAGCAGCCAAGACAGGGACAGGGGGACCGGGGAGCTGTTTTTT. Translated: CASSQDRDRGTGELFF.

The V call is TRBV4-3, the J call TRBJ2-3, with 10 bases that match TRBD1. This CDR3 spans 15 amino acids. Germline V gene sequence: CDR1 LGHNA, CDR2 YSLEER. J was trimmed by 4 bases and V by 3 bases; bases with no gene match: 4. CDR3: CASSQGTGDPDTQYF. In DNA form, the CDR3 reads TGCGCCAGCAGCCAGGGGACAGGGGACCCAGATACGCAGTATTTT.

This chain's CDR3 is CASSTPRGGGKTQYF. The CDR3 nucleotides read TGTGCCAGCAGCACCCCGAGAGGGGGCGGAAAGACCCAGTACTTC. This chain uses TRBV7-8 with TRBJ2-5, with TRBD1 identical over 7 bases. V was pared by 5 bases and J by 6 bases, with 12 bases of the junction left unmatched. This CDR3 region has 15 residues. In germline, CDR1 is SGHVS, CDR2 FQNEAQ.

The rearrangement uses TRBV4-3 and TRBJ1-3; 8 bases are a match to TRBD1. This CDR3 region has 17 residues. The trim removed 0 bases at V and 2 bases at J, leaving 6 bases unmatched. Germline values: CDR1 LGHNA, CDR2 YSLEER. CDR3 protein: CASSQEVTGVPGNTIYF. As DNA, the CDR3 is TGCGCCAGCAGCCAAGAGGTGACAGGGGTTCCTGGAAACACCATATATTTT.

This clone was counted between two and nine times. The chain employs TRBV11-2 and TRBJ1-2; no clear D. The germline V gene has CDR1 SGHAT and CDR2 FQNNGV. The CDR3 sequence is 14 residues long. V dropped 1 base and J dropped 1 base, with 7 bases sitting between them. The CDR3 reads CASSLVNINYGYTF. The DNA for the CDR3 is TGTGCCAGCAGCTTAGTTAACATTAACTATGGCTACACCTTC.

The chain employs TRBV7-2 and TRBJ1-5; D is undetermined. The CDR3 runs 13 residues. V lost 3 bases to trimming and J lost 6 bases, with 9 bases between them. CDR1 and CDR2 (germline): SGHTA, FQGNSA. The CDR3 sequence is CASSFEGSQPQHF. Here the CDR3 DNA reads TGTGCCAGCAGCTTTGAGGGTAGTCAGCCCCAGCATTTT.

The genes are TRBV15 and TRBJ2-3; 8 bases fit TRBD2. V lost 3 bases, J lost 2 bases, and 4 bases stayed unmatched. Germline lookup yields CDR1 LNHNV and CDR2 YYDKDF (reference sequence). The CDR3 extends over 15 amino acids. The CDR3 loop is CATSSPSGHTDTQYF. CDR3 bases: TGTGCCACCAGCAGCCCTAGCGGGCACACAGATACGCAGTATTTT.

The chain joins TRBV7-9 to TRBJ1-2, with D perhaps matching TRBD1 (5 bases). The CDR3 spans 14 residues. Trimming took off 6 bases at V and 6 bases at J, with 17 bases between the two ends. Per germline, CDR1 SEHNR and CDR2 FQNEAQ (reference sequence). The CDR3 nucleotides read TGTGCCAGCAGACCACAGGCCACGGTCGATGGCTACACCTTC. Its protein is CASRPQATVDGYTF. Filled out from reference TRBV7-9 and TRBJ1-2, the complete variable domain reads DTGVSQNPRHKITKRGQNVTFRCDPISEHNRLYWYRQTLGQGPEFLTYFQNEAQLEKSRLLSDRFSAERPKGSFSTLEIQRTEQGDSAMYLCASRPQATVDGYTFGSGTRLTVV.

This clone has just one count. This chain links TRBV27 with TRBJ2-7; tentative D call: TRBD1 (6 bases). Per germline, CDR1 MNHEY and CDR2 SMNVEV (reference sequence). The CDR3 runs to 13 residues. Trimming pared 3 bases from V and 1 base from J, leaving 7 bases between. The CDR3 region has the DNA TGTGCCAGCAGTTTTAGGGGGTCCTACGAGCAGTACTTC. As protein: CASSFRGSYEQYF.

The chain has TRBV30 and TRBJ2-7, with D tentatively TRBD1 (5 bases). Germline CDR1 is GTSNPN and CDR2 is SVGIG (reference sequence). V lost 2 bases to trimming and J lost 2 bases, with 10 bases between them. CDR3 length equals 13 residues. The CDR3 loop reads CAWSIRAAYEQYF. The CDR3 bases are TGTGCCTGGAGTATCAGGGCCGCCTACGAGCAGTACTTC. The variable domain in full, completed from reference TRBV30 and TRBJ2-7, reads SQTIHQWPATLVQPVGSPLSLECTVEGTSNPNLYWYRQAAGRGLQLLFYSVGIGQISSEVPQNLSASRPQDRQFILSSKKLLLSDSGFYLCAWSIRAAYEQYFGPGTRLTVT.

The chain carries TRBV28 and TRBJ1-4; possible D gene TRBD1, 5 bases. Trimming shortened V by 3 bases and J by 9 bases, and 14 bases separated the two germline ends. The CDR3 length is 14 residues. The V gene's germline CDR1 is MDHEN and CDR2 SYDVKM. CDR3 coding DNA: TGTGCCAGCAGTTTGTCAGCGGGACCGAAAAAACTGTTTTTT. This encodes CASSLSAGPKKLFF.

The gene calls are TRBV2 and TRBJ2-7; 9 bases line up with TRBD1. The CDR3 length is 14 residues. Losses at the gene ends were 6 bases for V and 1 base for J; bases not matched to a gene: 4. Per germline, CDR1 SNHLY and CDR2 FYNNEI. CDR3 in amino acids: CASRTGGSSYEQYF. Written as DNA, the CDR3 is TGTGCCAGCAGGACAGGGGGTTCTTCCTACGAGCAGTACTTC.

This clone was seen once. The chain employs TRBV18 and TRBJ2-6; D may be TRBD2 (7 bases). The V gene lost 2 bases and the J gene lost 1 base, with 9 bases spanning the gap. This CDR3 contains 16 residues. The germline V gene has CDR1 KGHSH and CDR2 LQKENI. The CDR3: CASSPKGGSGANVLTF. The CDR3 nucleotides are TGTGCCAGCTCACCAAAGGGGGGGTCTGGGGCCAACGTCCTGACTTTC.

This clone was picked up one time. The CDR3 DNA reads TGTGCCAGCAGCTTGCCTAGCGGGGGATCAGATACGCAGTATTTT. This sequence encodes CASSLPSGGSDTQYF. The chain is built from TRBV7-2 and TRBJ2-3, with 10 positions matching TRBD2. The CDR3 covers 15 residues. Germline V gene data show CDR1 as SGHTA and CDR2 as FQGNSA. Trimming removed 3 bases from V and 4 bases from J; junction bases left unmatched: 4.

V gene TRBV11-2 combines with J gene TRBJ1-1, with D tentatively TRBD1 (6 bases). CDR1 and CDR2 from the germline V gene are SGHAT and FQNNGV. Trimming left V 1 base short and J 5 bases short, with 14 bases between. The CDR3 covers 15 residues. The CDR3 spells CASSLVRAGETEAFF. The CDR3 DNA is TGTGCCAGCAGCTTAGTCCGCGCAGGGGAGACTGAAGCTTTCTTT.

V and J are TRBV27 and TRBJ2-3; D is perhaps TRBD2 (5 bases). The CDR3 has 14 amino acids. The germline V gene encodes CDR1 MNHEY and CDR2 SMNVEV (reference sequence). The V gene lost 5 bases and the J gene lost 5 bases, with 14 bases spanning the gap. CDR3 DNA sequence: TGTGCCAGCAGTCATGGGCTAGAGGGAGATACGCAGTATTTT. It yields the protein CASSHGLEGDTQYF.

V and J are TRBV30 and TRBJ1-2; 8 bases agree with TRBD1. Germline CDR1 GTSNPN, CDR2 SVGIG (reference sequence). The trim removed 5 bases at V and 4 bases at J, leaving 6 bases unmatched. This CDR3 region has 13 residues. The CDR3 DNA reads TGTGCCTGGGTATACGACAGGGGCTATGGCTACACCTTC. It specifies CAWVYDRGYGYTF. The whole variable domain, remainder taken from reference TRBV30 and TRBJ1-2, is SQTIHQWPATLVQPVGSPLSLECTVEGTSNPNLYWYRQAAGRGLQLLFYSVGIGQISSEVPQNLSASRPQDRQFILSSKKLLLSDSGFYLCAWVYDRGYGYTFGSGTRLTVV.

The chain carries TRBV7-9 and TRBJ1-4; 7 positions match TRBD1. This CDR3 has 15 residues. The germline gives CDR1 SEHNR, CDR2 FQNEAQ (reference sequence). V shed 4 bases, J shed 5 bases, and the junction held 7 bases outside the gene matches. The CDR3 region is CASSYRQGTNEKLFF. The CDR3 DNA sequence: TGTGCCAGCAGCTACAGACAGGGAACGAATGAAAAACTGTTTTTT.

The chain recombines TRBV5-1 with TRBJ1-1; TRBD1 aligns across 7 bases. J lost 3 bases, V lost 1 base, and 9 bases had no gene match. CDR1 and CDR2 from the germline V gene are SGHRS and YFSETQ. This CDR3 has 16 amino acids. As DNA, the CDR3 is TGCGCCAGCAGCTTGTTACAGGGGAATGCGGACACTGAAGCTTTCTTT. It translates to CASSLLQGNADTEAFF.

This chain joins TRBV6-5 and TRBJ2-1; 7 bases fit TRBD2. The CDR3 has 15 amino acids. Germline loops: CDR1 MNHEY, CDR2 SVGAGI. J lost 1 base, V lost 6 bases, and 6 bases had no gene match. CDR3 nucleotides: TGTGCCAGCAGCCCAGTGGGGGGGTCCTACAATGAGCAGTTCTTC. Translation: CASSPVGGSYNEQFF.

V gene TRBV7-3 combines with J gene TRBJ1-1, with TRBD1 matching over 7 bases. In germline, CDR1 is SGHTA, CDR2 FQGTGA. The CDR3 contains 15 residues. The V segment lost 2 bases and the J segment 7 bases; nucleotides outside the gene matches: 10. The CDR3 nucleotides are TGTGCCAGCAGCTTAGGGACAGCCTCCTATGGTGAAGCTTTCTTT. Encoded protein: CASSLGTASYGEAFF.